The 22 T cell receptor beta chains presented below share a single source sample, sequenced in a study of T cells after yellow fever vaccination. A single record per CDR3 protein comes from TCRdb applying MiXCR to the 5' RACE reads. The sample has 300,000 or so distinct CDR3 sequences, approximately 13% seen once; the top ten hold roughly 0.5%. The specimen was CD4+ T cells sorted from PBMCs, collected 45 days after the yellow fever booster vaccination. The origin of the receptors is a man aged 30 to 39 who received the YFV17D yellow fever vaccine.

Worth noting for this clonotype: It may be a read error: a sequence one base away is much more abundant. The rearrangement links TRBV7-2 to TRBJ1-2; D might be TRBD1 (6 bases). This CDR3 comprises 14 residues. V gave up 3 bases and J gave up 4 bases, with 12 bases separating them. The germline V gene encodes CDR1 SGHTA and CDR2 FQGNSA. The CDR3 nucleotides read TGTGCCAGCAGCTTCTGCCAGGGGAGCTATGGCTACACCTTC. Translating it yields CASSFCQGSYGYTF.

This clonotype appeared a few times. The genes are TRBV7-2 and TRBJ2-4, with 12 bases that match TRBD2. The J segment lost 0 bases and the V segment lost 3 bases, leaving 0 bases of the junction unmatched. This CDR3 region has 16 residues. Germline lookup yields CDR1 SGHTA and CDR2 FQGNSA. The CDR3: CASSLGLAGAKNIQYF. CDR3 sequence (DNA): TGTGCCAGCAGCTTGGGACTAGCGGGAGCCAAAAACATTCAGTACTTC.

This clonotype has more than one count but fewer than ten. The chain combines TRBV5-1 with TRBJ2-1; D not certain. The CDR3 has 17 amino acids. The V end was cut by 0 bases, the J end by 0 bases, with 13 bases between. CDR1 is SGHRS and CDR2 is YFSETQ in the germline V gene. This chain's CDR3 is CASSLAFTRSSYNEQFF. The CDR3 nucleotides are TGCGCCAGCAGCTTGGCCTTTACGAGGAGCTCCTACAATGAGCAGTTCTTC.

This clonotype came up a few times. V gene TRBV6-5 combines with J gene TRBJ2-3; unclear D gene. Germline lookup yields CDR1 MNHEY and CDR2 SVGAGI. The CDR3 has 11 residues. V lost 7 bases and J lost 6, with 8 bases in between. Here the CDR3 DNA reads TGTGCCAGCAAAGGTGCGGATACGCAGTATTTT. Translation gives CASKGADTQYF.

The chain uses TRBV10-3 and TRBJ2-5; the match to TRBD2 covers 9 bases. The CDR3 loop spans 15 amino acids. Germline V gene sequence: CDR1 ENHRY, CDR2 SYGVKD. V dropped 4 bases and J dropped 5; count of bases not matched to a gene: 8. This CDR3 is CAISGVSGSGETQYF. The CDR3 nucleotides are TGTGCCATCAGTGGAGTTAGCGGGAGTGGGGAGACCCAGTACTTC.

This clonotype was seen only a few times. CDR3 sequence reads: CASSPPLGGGSSYNEQFF. CDR3 DNA: TGTGCCAGTAGTCCACCTCTGGGCGGGGGATCCTCCTACAATGAGCAGTTCTTC. The V and J genes are TRBV19 and TRBJ2-1; 7 bases are shared with TRBD2. The CDR3 consists of 18 residues. From germline, CDR1 is LNHDA and CDR2 SQIVND (reference sequence). After removal of 5 bases from V and 0 bases from J, the junction contained 13 bases not matched to a gene.

The chain uses TRBV7-2 and TRBJ1-1; D is undetermined. Germline CDR1 and CDR2: SGHTA and FQGNSA. V was clipped by 8 bases and J by 1 base, with 8 bases between them. The CDR3 contains 12 residues. CDR3 sequence reads: CASEEENTEAFF. For the CDR3, the DNA is TGTGCCAGCGAGGAGGAGAACACTGAAGCTTTCTTT.

This chain links TRBV20-1 with TRBJ1-6; TRBD1 might be the D (6 bases). V lost 3 bases, J lost 5 bases, and 17 bases lay in between. This CDR3 is 16 amino acids long. Per the germline V gene, CDR1 is DFQATT and CDR2 is SNEGSKA (reference sequence). CDR3 coding DNA: TGCAGTGCTAGGGTTTCAGGGGCCCGGGATAATTCACCCCTCCACTTT. Translation gives CSARVSGARDNSPLHF.

This chain connects TRBV6-2 or TRBV6-3 to TRBJ2-7, with D unclear. V gave up 5 bases and J gave up 3 bases, with 11 bases separating them. The CDR3 is 13 residues long. CDR1 MNHEY and CDR2 SVGEGT come from the germline V gene. The CDR3 reads CASSDPPLYEQYF. As DNA, the CDR3 is TGTGCCAGCAGTGACCCCCCCCTCTACGAGCAGTACTTC.

The chain combines TRBV29-1 with TRBJ1-2; D might be TRBD1 (5 bases). Trimming removed 5 bases from V and 4 bases from J, with 20 bases in between. The germline V gene encodes CDR1 SQVTM and CDR2 ANQGSEA. This CDR3 spans 15 amino acids. The CDR3 reads CSVTFGALRGYGYTF. The CDR3 region has the DNA TGCAGCGTTACCTTTGGGGCCCTGCGTGGCTATGGCTACACCTTC.

This clonotype has just a few counts. This chain joins TRBV5-1 and TRBJ1-6, with TRBD1 matching over 9 bases. This CDR3 has 15 residues. Germline V CDR1 and CDR2: SGHRS, YFSETQ. Trimming cost V 5 bases and J 9 bases; bases outside gene matches: 9. The CDR3 DNA is TGCGCCAGCAGTGTGAGGGGACAGGGTGGTTCACCCCTCCACTTT. Protein sequence: CASSVRGQGGSPLHF.

A few counts support this clonotype. This sequence joins TRBV10-3 and TRBJ1-5; the D gene is possibly TRBD1 (6 bases). With 5 bases removed from V and 3 bases from J, the gap between germline ends came to 11 bases. The germline V gene encodes CDR1 ENHRY and CDR2 SYGVKD. This CDR3 is 14 amino acids long. CDR3 region: CAISTDRYNQPQHF. DNA of the CDR3: TGTGCCATCAGTACTGACAGGTACAATCAGCCCCAGCATTTT.

The V call is TRBV4-2, the J call TRBJ2-7; D might be TRBD1 (7 bases). The germline gives CDR1 LGHNA, CDR2 YNFKEQ. V gave up 9 bases and J gave up 3 bases, with 24 bases separating them. The CDR3 runs 16 residues. The CDR3 reads CARGRGTARRSYEQYF. The CDR3 bases are TGTGCCAGGGGGCGCGGGACAGCCCGTAGGAGCTACGAGCAGTACTTC.

The V gene is TRBV4-3, the J gene TRBJ2-7; TRBD2 matches 9 bases. The CDR3 has 16 residues. Per the germline V gene, CDR1 is LGHNA and CDR2 is YSLEER. The V gene end was trimmed by 0 bases and the J gene end by 5 bases; junction bases not matched to a gene: 8. As DNA, the CDR3 is TGCGCCAGCAGCCAAGATTGGGGGCTAGCGGGGAACGAGCAGTACTTC. It codes for CASSQDWGLAGNEQYF.

This clonotype has more than one count but fewer than ten. This sequence joins TRBV5-5 and TRBJ2-7; 12 bases map to TRBD2. V was clipped by 4 bases and J by 4 bases; unmatched bases: 9. The germline V gene has CDR1 SGHKS and CDR2 YYEKEE (reference sequence). This CDR3 is built from 16 residues. DNA of the CDR3: TGTGCCAGCAGCCAGGCTAGCGGGAGGGCCGGATACGAGCAGTACTTC. Translation: CASSQASGRAGYEQYF.

J is TRBJ2-7 and V is TRBV27; 10 positions agree with TRBD1. The CDR3 runs to 12 residues. Trimming at V came to 4 bases and at J to 7 bases, leaving 1 base not matched to a gene. Germline CDR1 MNHEY, CDR2 SMNVEV (reference sequence). The CDR3 nucleotides read TGTGCCAGCAGTTGGACAGGGGGTGAGCAGTACTTC. Protein sequence: CASSWTGGEQYF.

The rearrangement uses TRBV14 and TRBJ2-1; no reliable D call. Germline CDR1 is SGHDN and CDR2 is FVKESK. With 5 bases removed from V and 5 bases from J, the gap between germline ends came to 10 bases. This CDR3 has 13 amino acids. The CDR3 DNA is TGTGCCAGCAGCTACCAAATGGACAATGAGCAGTTCTTC. Its translation is CASSYQMDNEQFF.

J is TRBJ2-3 and V is TRBV5-1; TRBD1 aligns across 9 bases. Germline V gene sequence: CDR1 SGHRS, CDR2 YFSETQ. The junction had 9 bases not matched to a gene; V was cut back by 0 bases and J by 4 bases. The CDR3 runs 17 residues. The CDR3: CASSLEPGQGGADTQYF. CDR3 coding DNA: TGCGCCAGCAGCTTGGAACCGGGACAGGGAGGCGCAGATACGCAGTATTTT.

This clonotype was counted a few times. This chain connects TRBV20-1 to TRBJ2-1; 12 bases fit TRBD2. The CDR3 spans 17 residues. The germline gives CDR1 DFQATT, CDR2 SNEGSKA (reference sequence). J gave up 3 bases and V 7 bases, and 13 bases lay outside the gene matches. In DNA form, the CDR3 reads TGCAGTGTGCGGGGACTAGCGGGTTCAGGGGGCTACAATGAGCAGTTCTTC. Translated, it gives CSVRGLAGSGGYNEQFF.

This clonotype was observed a handful of times. The rearrangement uses TRBV7-9 and TRBJ2-3, with D perhaps matching TRBD1 or TRBD2 (5 bases each). CDR3 size: 13 residues. Trimming cost V 5 bases and J 4 bases, with 10 bases left between them. In germline, CDR1 is SEHNR, CDR2 FQNEAQ (reference sequence). Here the CDR3 reads CASSAGSSDTQYF. CDR3 DNA: TGTGCCAGCAGCGCAGGGAGTTCAGATACGCAGTATTTT.

This clonotype was seen only a few times. The V call is TRBV20-1, the J call TRBJ1-6; possible D gene TRBD1, 6 bases. The CDR3 is 15 residues long. V was shortened by 3 bases and J by 6 bases, with 15 bases between the two germline ends. Per the germline V gene, CDR1 is DFQATT and CDR2 is SNEGSKA (reference sequence). The CDR3 DNA reads TGCAGTGCTAGGGGACACCAGGAGATTAATTCACCCCTCCACTTT. Residues: CSARGHQEINSPLHF.

V is TRBV28 and J is TRBJ2-7; the D is unclear. CDR1 and CDR2 (germline): MDHEN, SYDVKM. The CDR3 contains 15 residues. The V and J ends lost 6 bases and 4 bases respectively, with 19 bases between them. The CDR3 here is CASSPPPSGGYEQYF. CDR3 coding DNA: TGTGCCAGCAGCCCCCCTCCCTCCGGCGGTTACGAGCAGTACTTC.